This TCR beta chain was found in a study of chemoradiotherapy in HPV16-positive cancers. Sequenced by immunoSEQ multiplex PCR; TCRdb stores in-frame clones only, minus some. The sample lists more than 2,500 clones; around 77% were seen once. This CDR3 spans 17 amino acids. The V and J ends lost 5 bases and 0 bases respectively, with 19 bases between them. CDR1 and CDR2 (germline): MDHEN, SYDVKM. Study-level results: Non-HPV-specific T cells did not expand in tumors during treatment, whereas candidate HPV-specific clones and E7-related motifs did. For HPV16-positive patients, expanding HPV-responsive T cells associated with longer recurrence-free survival.

In the case of this clone: Its antigen is as yet unknown.

The source is a human donor with HPV-associated anogenital cancer. Sample collection was performed from a patient who underwent chemoradiotherapy. This chain connects TRBV28 to TRBJ1-1; D possibly corresponds to TRBD1 (5 bases). This CDR3 reads CASSALRGAALNTEAFF. The CDR3 DNA follows: TGTGCCAGCAGTGCCCTTCGAGGGGCCGCCCTGAACACTGAAGCTTTCTTT.